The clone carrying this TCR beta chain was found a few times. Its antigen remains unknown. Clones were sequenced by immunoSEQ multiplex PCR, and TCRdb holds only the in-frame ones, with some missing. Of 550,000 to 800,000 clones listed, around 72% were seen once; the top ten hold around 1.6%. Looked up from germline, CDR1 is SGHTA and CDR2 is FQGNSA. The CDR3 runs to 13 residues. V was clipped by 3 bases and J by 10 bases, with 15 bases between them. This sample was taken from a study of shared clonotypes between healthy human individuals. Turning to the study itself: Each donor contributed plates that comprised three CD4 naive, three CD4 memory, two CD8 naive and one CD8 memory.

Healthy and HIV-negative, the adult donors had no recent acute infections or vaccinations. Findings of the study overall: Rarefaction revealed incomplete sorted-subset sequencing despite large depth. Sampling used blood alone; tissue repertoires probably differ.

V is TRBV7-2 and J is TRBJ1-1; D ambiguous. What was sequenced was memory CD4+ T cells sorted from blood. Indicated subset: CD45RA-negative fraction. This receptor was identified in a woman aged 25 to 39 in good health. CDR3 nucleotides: TGTGCCAGCAGCTTTGGTGAGGGTGGAGCAGCTTTCTTT. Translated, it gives CASSFGEGGAAFF.